The sequence of this TCR beta chain was determined in a study of shared clonotypes between healthy human individuals. This CDR3 region has 15 residues. Germline CDR1 is LGHNA and CDR2 is YSLEER. V lost 1 base and J 2 bases, leaving 12 bases between the germline ends. This clone has a single count. The method was immunoSEQ multiplex PCR; TCRdb's version includes in-frame clones alone and lacks a portion of them. Among roughly 1,100,000 clones listed, about 80% were seen once. Sequencing was performed on memory CD4+ T cells sorted from blood. Regarding subset: CD45RA-negative fraction. This receptor was obtained from a man aged 18 to 29 in good health. V is TRBV4-3 and J is TRBJ2-7; a weak D match, TRBD1 (6 bases). CDR3 loop: CASSQGQVEAYEQYF. The CDR3 nucleotides are TGCGCCAGCAGCCAAGGACAGGTAGAAGCCTACGAGCAGTACTTC.